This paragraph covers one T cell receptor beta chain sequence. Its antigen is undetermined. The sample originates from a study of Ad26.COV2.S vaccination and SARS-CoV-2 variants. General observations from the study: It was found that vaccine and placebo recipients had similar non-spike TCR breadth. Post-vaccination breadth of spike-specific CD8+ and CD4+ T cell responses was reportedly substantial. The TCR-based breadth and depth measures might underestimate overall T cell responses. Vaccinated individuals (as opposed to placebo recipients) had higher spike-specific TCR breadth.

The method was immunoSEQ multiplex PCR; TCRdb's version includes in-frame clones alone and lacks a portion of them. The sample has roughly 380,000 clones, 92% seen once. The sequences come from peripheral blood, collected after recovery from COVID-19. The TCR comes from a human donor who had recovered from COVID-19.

CDR3 in amino acids: CASSYSGTGIPYEQYF. In DNA form, the CDR3 reads TGTGCCAGCAGTTACTCTGGGACAGGGATTCCCTACGAGCAGTACTTC. The chain is built from TRBV6-5 and TRBJ2-7; 9 bases line up with TRBD1. This CDR3 spans 16 amino acids. Germline V gives CDR1 MNHEY, CDR2 SVGAGI. After removal of 0 bases from V and 2 bases from J, the junction contained 5 bases not matched to a gene.